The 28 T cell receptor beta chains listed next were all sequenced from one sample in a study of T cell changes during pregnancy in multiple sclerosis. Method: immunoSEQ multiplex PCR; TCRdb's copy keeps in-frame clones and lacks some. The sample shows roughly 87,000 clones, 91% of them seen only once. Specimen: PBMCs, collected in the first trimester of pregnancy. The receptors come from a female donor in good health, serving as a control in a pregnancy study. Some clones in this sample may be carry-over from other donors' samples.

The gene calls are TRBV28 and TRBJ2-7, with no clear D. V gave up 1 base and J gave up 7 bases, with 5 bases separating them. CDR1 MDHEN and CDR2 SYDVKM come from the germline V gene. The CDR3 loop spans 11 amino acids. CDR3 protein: CASSLSGEQYF. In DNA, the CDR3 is TGTGCCAGCAGTTTATCGGGTGAGCAGTACTTC.

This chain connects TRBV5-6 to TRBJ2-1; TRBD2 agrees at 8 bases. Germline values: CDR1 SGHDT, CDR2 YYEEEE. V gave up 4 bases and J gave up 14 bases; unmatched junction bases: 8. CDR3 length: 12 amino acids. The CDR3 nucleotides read TGTGCCAGCAGCAGAAGCGGGAGTATGAAGTTCTTC. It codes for CASSRSGSMKFF.

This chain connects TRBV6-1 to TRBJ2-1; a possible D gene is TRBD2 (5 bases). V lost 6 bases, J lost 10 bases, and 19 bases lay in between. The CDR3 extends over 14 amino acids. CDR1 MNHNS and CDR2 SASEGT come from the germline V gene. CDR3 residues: CASRAGPQGGEQFF. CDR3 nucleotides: TGTGCCAGCAGGGCGGGTCCCCAAGGCGGGGAGCAGTTCTTC.

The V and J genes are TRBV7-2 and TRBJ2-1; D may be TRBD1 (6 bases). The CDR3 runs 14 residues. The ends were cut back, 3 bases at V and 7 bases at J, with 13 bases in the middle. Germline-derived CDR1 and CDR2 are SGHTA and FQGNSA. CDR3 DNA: TGTGCCAGCAGCTTGTTGGGGGCCAAAAATGAGCAGTTCTTC. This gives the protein CASSLLGAKNEQFF.

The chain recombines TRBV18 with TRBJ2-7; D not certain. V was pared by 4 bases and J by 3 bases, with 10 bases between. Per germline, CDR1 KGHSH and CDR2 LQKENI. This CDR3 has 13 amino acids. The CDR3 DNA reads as TGTGCCAGCTCACAAATCCCCATCTACGAGCAGTACTTC. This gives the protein CASSQIPIYEQYF.

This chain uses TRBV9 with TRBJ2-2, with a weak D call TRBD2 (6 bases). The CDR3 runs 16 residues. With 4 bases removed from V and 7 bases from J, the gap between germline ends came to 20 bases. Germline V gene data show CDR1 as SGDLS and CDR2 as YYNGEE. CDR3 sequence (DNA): TGTGCCAGCAGCCCTCCCTCTGGAGGGGTAATCGGGGAGCTGTTTTTT. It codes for CASSPPSGGVIGELFF. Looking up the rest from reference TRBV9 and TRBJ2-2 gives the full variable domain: DSGVTQTPKHLITATGQRVTLRCSPRSGDLSVYWYQQSLDQGLQFLIQYYNGEERAKGNILERFSAQQFPDLHSELNLSSLELGDSALYFCASSPPSGGVIGELFFGEGSRLTVL.

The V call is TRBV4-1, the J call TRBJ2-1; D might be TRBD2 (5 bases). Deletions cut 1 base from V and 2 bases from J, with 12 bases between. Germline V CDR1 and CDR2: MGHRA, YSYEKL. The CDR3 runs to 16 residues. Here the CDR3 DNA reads TGCGCCAGCAGCCAAGTCGGCGGGTCAGCCTACAATGAGCAGTTCTTC. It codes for CASSQVGGSAYNEQFF.

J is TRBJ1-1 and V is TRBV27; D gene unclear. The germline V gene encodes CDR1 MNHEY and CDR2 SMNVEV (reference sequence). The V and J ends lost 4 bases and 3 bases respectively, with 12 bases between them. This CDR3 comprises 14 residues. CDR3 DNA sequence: TGTGCCAGCAGTTCACTAGGGCGAGACACTGAAGCTTTCTTT. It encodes CASSSLGRDTEAFF.

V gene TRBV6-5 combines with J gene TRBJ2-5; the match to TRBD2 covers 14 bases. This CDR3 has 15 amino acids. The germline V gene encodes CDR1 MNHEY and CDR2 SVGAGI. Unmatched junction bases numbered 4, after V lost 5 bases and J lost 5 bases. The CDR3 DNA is TGTGCCAGCAGTACACGGACTAGCGGGAGGGAGACCCAGTACTTC. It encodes CASSTRTSGRETQYF.

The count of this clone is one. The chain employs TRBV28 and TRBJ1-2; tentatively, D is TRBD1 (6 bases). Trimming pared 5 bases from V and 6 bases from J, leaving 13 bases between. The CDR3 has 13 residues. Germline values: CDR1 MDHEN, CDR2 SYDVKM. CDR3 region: CASSVTGMDGYTF. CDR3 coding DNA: TGTGCCAGCAGTGTAACAGGGATGGATGGCTACACCTTC.

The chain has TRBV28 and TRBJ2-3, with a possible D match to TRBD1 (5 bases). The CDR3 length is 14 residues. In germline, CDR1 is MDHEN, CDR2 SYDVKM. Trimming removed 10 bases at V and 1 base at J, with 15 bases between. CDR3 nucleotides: TGTGCCACCTTGCAGGGAAGTGGCACAGATACGCAGTATTTT. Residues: CATLQGSGTDTQYF.

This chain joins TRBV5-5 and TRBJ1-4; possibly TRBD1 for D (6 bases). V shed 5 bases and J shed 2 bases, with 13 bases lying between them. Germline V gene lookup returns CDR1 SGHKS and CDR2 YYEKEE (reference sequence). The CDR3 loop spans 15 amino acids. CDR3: CASRPQGYTNEKLFF. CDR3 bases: TGTGCCAGCAGACCCCAGGGGTATACTAATGAAAAACTGTTTTTT.

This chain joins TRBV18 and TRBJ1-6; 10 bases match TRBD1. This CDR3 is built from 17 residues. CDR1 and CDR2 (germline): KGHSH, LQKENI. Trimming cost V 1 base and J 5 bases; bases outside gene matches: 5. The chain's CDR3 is CASSPQGTGDNNSPLHF. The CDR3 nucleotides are TGTGCCAGCTCACCACAGGGGACAGGGGATAATAATTCACCCCTCCACTTT.

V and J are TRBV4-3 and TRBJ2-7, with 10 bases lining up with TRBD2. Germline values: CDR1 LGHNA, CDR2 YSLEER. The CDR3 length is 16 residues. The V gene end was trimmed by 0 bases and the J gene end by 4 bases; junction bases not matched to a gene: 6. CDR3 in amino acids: CASSQEMSGLAYEQYF. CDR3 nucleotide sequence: TGCGCCAGCAGCCAAGAAATGTCGGGACTAGCGTACGAGCAGTACTTC.

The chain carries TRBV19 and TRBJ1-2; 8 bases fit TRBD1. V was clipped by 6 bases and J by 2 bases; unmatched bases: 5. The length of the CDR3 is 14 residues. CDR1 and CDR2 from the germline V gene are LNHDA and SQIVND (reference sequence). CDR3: CASRRTGTNYGYTF. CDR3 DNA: TGTGCCAGTAGGCGGACAGGGACCAACTATGGCTACACCTTC.

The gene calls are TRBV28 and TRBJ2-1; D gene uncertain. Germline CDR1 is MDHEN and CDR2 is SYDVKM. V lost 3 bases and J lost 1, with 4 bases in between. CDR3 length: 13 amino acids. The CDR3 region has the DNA TGTGCCAGCAGTTTCCATTCCTACAATGAGCAGTTCTTC. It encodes CASSFHSYNEQFF.

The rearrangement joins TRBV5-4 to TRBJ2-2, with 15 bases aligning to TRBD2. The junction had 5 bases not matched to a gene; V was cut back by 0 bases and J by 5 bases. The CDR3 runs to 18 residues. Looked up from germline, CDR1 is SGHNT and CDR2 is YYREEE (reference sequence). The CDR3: CASSLGTSGGAETGELFF. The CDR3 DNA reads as TGTGCCAGCAGCTTGGGGACTAGCGGGGGGGCGGAAACCGGGGAGCTGTTTTTT. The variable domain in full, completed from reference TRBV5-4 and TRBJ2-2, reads ETGVTQSPTHLIKTRGQQVTLRCSSQSGHNTVSWYQQALGQGPQFIFQYYREEENGRGNFPPRFSGLQFPNYSSELNVNALELDDSALYLCASSLGTSGGAETGELFFGEGSRLTVL.

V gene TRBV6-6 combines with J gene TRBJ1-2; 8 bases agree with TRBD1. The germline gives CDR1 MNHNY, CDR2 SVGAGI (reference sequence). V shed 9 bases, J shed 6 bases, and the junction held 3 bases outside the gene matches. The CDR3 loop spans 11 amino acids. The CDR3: CASRTGNGYTF. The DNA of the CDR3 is TGTGCCAGTCGGACAGGGAATGGCTACACCTTC.

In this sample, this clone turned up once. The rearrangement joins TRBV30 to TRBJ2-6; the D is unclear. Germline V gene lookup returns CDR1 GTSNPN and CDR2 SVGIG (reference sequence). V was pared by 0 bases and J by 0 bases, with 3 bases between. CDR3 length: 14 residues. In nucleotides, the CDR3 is TGTGCCTGGAGTGTACTCTCTGGGGCCAACGTCCTGACTTTC. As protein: CAWSVLSGANVLTF.

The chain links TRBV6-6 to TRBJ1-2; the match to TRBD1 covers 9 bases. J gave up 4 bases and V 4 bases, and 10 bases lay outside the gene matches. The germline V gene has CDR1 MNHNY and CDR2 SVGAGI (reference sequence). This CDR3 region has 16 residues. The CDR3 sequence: CASSFSTAGQGYGYTF. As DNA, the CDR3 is TGTGCCAGCAGTTTTTCTACCGCGGGACAGGGCTATGGCTACACCTTC.

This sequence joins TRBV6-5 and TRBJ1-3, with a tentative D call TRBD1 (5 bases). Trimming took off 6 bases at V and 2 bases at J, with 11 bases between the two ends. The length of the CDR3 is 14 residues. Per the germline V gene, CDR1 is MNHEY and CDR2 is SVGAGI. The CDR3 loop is CASRTGYAGNTIYF. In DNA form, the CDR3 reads TGTGCCAGCAGAACAGGTTACGCTGGAAACACCATATATTTT.

DNA of the CDR3: TGTGCCACCAGCAGAGTGACAGGGCGGGGTGAAAAACTGTTTTTT. As protein: CATSRVTGRGEKLFF. The chain links TRBV15 to TRBJ1-4, with 7 bases that match TRBD1. This CDR3 spans 15 amino acids. V was pared by 1 base and J by 7 bases, with 6 bases of the junction left unmatched. CDR1 is LNHNV and CDR2 is YYDKDF in the germline V gene (reference sequence). The whole variable domain, filled in from reference TRBV15 and TRBJ1-4, reads DAMVIQNPRYQVTQFGKPVTLSCSQTLNHNVMYWYQQKSSQAPKLLFHYYDKDFNNEADTPDNFQSRRPNTSFCFLDIRSPGLGDTAMYLCATSRVTGRGEKLFFGSGTQLSVL.

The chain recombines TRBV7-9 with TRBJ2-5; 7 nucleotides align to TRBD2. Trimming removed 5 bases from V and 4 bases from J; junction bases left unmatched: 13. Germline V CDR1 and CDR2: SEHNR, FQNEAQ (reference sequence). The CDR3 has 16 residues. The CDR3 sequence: CASSPLRAGVGETQYF. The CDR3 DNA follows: TGTGCCAGCAGCCCGTTAAGGGCGGGAGTAGGAGAGACCCAGTACTTC.

In nucleotides, the CDR3 is TGTGCCAGCAGCCAAGATGAGATACCTGGAAACACCATATATTTT. It translates to CASSQDEIPGNTIYF. V is TRBV4-2 and J is TRBJ1-3; D remains unclear. Trimming cost V 0 bases and J 2 bases, with 8 bases left between them. This CDR3 comprises 15 residues. The germline gives CDR1 LGHNA, CDR2 YNFKEQ.

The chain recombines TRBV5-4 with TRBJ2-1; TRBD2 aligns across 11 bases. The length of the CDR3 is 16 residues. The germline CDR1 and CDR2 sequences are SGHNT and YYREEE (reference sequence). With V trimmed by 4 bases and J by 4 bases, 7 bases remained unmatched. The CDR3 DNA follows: TGTGCCAGCAGCGGGGCCGGGACTAGCGGATACAATGAGCAGTTCTTC. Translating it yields CASSGAGTSGYNEQFF.

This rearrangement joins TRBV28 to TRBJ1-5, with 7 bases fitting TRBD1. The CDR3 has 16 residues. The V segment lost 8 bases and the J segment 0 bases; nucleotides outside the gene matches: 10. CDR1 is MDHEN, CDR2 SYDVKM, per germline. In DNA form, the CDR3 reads TGTGCCAGCCACGGGACAGCTAGATATAGCAATCAGCCCCAGCATTTT. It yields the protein CASHGTARYSNQPQHF.

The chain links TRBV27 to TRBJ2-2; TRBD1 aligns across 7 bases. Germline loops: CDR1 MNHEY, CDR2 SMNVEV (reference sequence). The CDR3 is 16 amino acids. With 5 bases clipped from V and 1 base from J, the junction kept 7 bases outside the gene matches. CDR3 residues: CASSRSRTGNTGELFF. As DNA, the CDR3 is TGTGCCAGCAGTCGGAGTCGGACAGGGAACACCGGGGAGCTGTTTTTT.

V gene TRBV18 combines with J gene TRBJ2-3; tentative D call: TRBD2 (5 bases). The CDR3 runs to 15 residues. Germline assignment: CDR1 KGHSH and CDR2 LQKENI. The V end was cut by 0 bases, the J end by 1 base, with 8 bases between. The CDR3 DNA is TGTGCCAGCTCACCACCGGGAGAGGGCACAGATACGCAGTATTTT. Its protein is CASSPPGEGTDTQYF. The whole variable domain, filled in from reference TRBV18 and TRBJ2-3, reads NAGVMQNPRHLVRRRGQEARLRCSPMKGHSHVYWYRQLPEEGLKFMVYLQKENIIDESGMPKERFSAEFPKEGPSILRIQQVVRGDSAAYFCASSPPGEGTDTQYFGPGTRLTVL.